This section outlines one TCR beta chain sequence together with its context. Its antigen is not known. With molecular barcodes, quantitative 5'-RACE was used to make the TCR beta libraries. A single record per CDR3 protein comes from TCRdb applying MiXCR to the 5' RACE reads. The sample holds some 220,000 distinct CDR3 sequences; approximately 7.4% are singletons and the top ten take about 14%. This sample is drawn from a study of CD8 T cells in ankylosing spondylitis. Study-level points and caveats: A TCR beta motif of roughly 8 highly homologous variants appeared characteristic of ankylosing spondylitis blood. Prior work had noted some motif variants in reactive arthritis blood and synovial fluid.

The receptor comes from a male donor with ankylosing spondylitis. The sequenced sample was blood, either unsorted or a sorted T cell fraction (not recorded which).

The CDR3 is CASSQDPGTGVYTQYF. CDR3 DNA: TGCGCCAGCAGCCAAGATCCTGGGACCGGTGTGTATACGCAGTATTTT. This sequence joins TRBV4-3 and TRBJ2-3; D may match TRBD1 or TRBD2 (5 bases each). The CDR3 covers 16 residues. V gave up 0 bases and J gave up 7 bases, with 17 bases separating them. CDR1 and CDR2 from the germline V gene are LGHNA and YSLEER.